Given below is one TCR beta chain in context. In the source study's methods: Amplifying reference gene primers gave estimates of nucleated cell counts. Libraries were prepared by immunoSEQ multiplex PCR; TCRdb keeps only in-frame clonotypes and omits some of them. V and J calls plus clone size are reproduced from that table; the DNA served to infer D and trimming. The sample lists 80,000 to 85,000 clones, 85% to 90% occurring once. This entry is derived from a study of blood T cell repertoires in COVID-19. The overall study: The United States, Italy and Spain provided the acute and convalescent COVID-19 samples. Sample material is recorded as cDNA or gDNA derived from T cells, B-cell-depleted T cells, or PBMCs.

The trim removed 4 bases at V and 8 bases at J, leaving 10 bases unmatched. Germline V gene lookup returns CDR1 SGHDT and CDR2 YYEEEE. The CDR3 runs 15 residues. This TCR was recovered from a woman older than 75 with acute or convalescent COVID-19. This rearrangement joins TRBV5-6 to TRBJ1-2, with 11 bases identical to TRBD1. Input material: peripheral blood. The DNA for the CDR3 is TGTGCCAGCAGCGCCGGGACAGGGGGAGGTCAGGGCTACACCTTC. This encodes CASSAGTGGGQGYTF.